Listed below are T cell receptor beta chains from one sample, sequenced in a study of control samples from healthy donors and cancer patients. Sequencing was performed with immunoSEQ multiplex PCR; in TCRdb, only in-frame clones are kept and a portion is missing. Here the sample spans 150,000 to 200,000 clones, 85% to 95% being singletons. The sample was blood. The receptors were sampled from a woman in her fifties or sixties in good health. CDR3s include the opening cysteine and the closing phenylalanine or tryptophan. A D gene is named only where the DNA matches it firmly. The size entry is marked missing in some rows and otherwise reads once, few, many or a size class.

d_gene,j_gene,v_gene,abundance,CDR3aa,CDR3nt
-,TRBJ2-5,TRBV18,-,CASSPRLGTGQETQYF,TGTGCCAGCTCACCGCGACTAGGTACAGGGCAAGAGACCCAGTACTTC
-,TRBJ1-3,TRBV10-3,-,CAISGGLNSGNTIYF,TGTGCCATCAGCGGGGGACTGAACTCTGGAAACACCATATATTTT
-,TRBJ1-5,TRBV7-9,-,CASSYGQGAGPQHF,TGTGCCAGCAGCTACGGTCAGGGTGCAGGGCCCCAGCATTTT
-,TRBJ1-5,TRBV18,-,CASSPLGRLQPQHF,TGTGCCAGCTCACCATTAGGGAGGCTTCAGCCCCAGCATTTT
-,TRBJ2-7,TRBV18,-,CASSPPGVGGEQYF,TGTGCCAGCTCACCACCGGGGGTCGGGGGCGAGCAGTACTTC
-,TRBJ2-7,TRBV9,-,CASSRGEGNEYF,TGTGCCAGCAGCCGAGGGGAAGGCAATGAGTACTTC
-,TRBJ2-1,TRBV10-1,-,CAGGDTGSYNEQFF,TGCGCCGGAGGGGACACTGGATCCTACAATGAGCAGTTCTTC
TRBD1,TRBJ2-7,TRBV5-4,-,CASSLSGTGVYEQYF,TGTGCCAGCAGCTTGTCGGGGACAGGGGTCTACGAGCAGTACTTC
TRBD2,TRBJ2-3,TRBV6-4,-,CASSDTGTSGGGRTDTQYF,TGTGCCAGCAGTGATACCGGGACTAGCGGGGGGGGTCGCACAGATACGCAGTATTTT
-,TRBJ1-2,TRBV20-1,-,CSTSGNGYTF,TGCAGTACTTCAGGGAACGGCTACACCTTC
-,TRBJ1-2,TRBV4-3,once,CASSQAWRTNYGYTF,TGCGCCAGCAGCCAAGCCTGGCGCACTAACTATGGCTACACCTTC
-,TRBJ1-5,TRBV21-1,-,CASSKLVRQGNLNACQPQHF,TGTGCCAGCAGCAAACTAGTACGACAGGGCAACCTAAACGCATGCCAGCCCCAGCATTTT
-,TRBJ1-6,TRBV27,-,CASSNEGSPLHF,TGTGCCAGCAGTAACGAGGGGTCACCCCTCCACTTT
-,TRBJ1-1,TRBV11-2,-,CASGWTVNTEAFF,TGTGCCAGCGGTTGGACGGTAAACACTGAAGCTTTCTTT
TRBD2,TRBJ2-7,TRBV3-1/TRBV3-2,-,CASSRSFSGPSYEQYF,TGTGCCAGCAGCCGATCGTTTAGCGGGCCCTCCTACGAGCAGTACTTC
-,TRBJ1-4,TRBV4-2,-,CASSQDRLSNEKLFF,TGTGCCAGCAGCCAAGATCGTCTATCTAATGAAAAACTGTTTTTT
-,TRBJ2-1,TRBV7-9,-,CASSLTYNEQFF,TGTGCCAGCAGCTTAACCTACAATGAGCAGTTCTTC
-,TRBJ1-5,TRBV16,-,CASSQDGFSQPQHF,TGTGCCAGCAGCCAAGATGGATTCAGCCAGCCCCAGCATTTT
-,TRBJ1-2,TRBV19,-,CATLPWGQHYGYTF,TGTGCCACCCTACCGTGGGGGCAGCACTATGGCTACACCTTC
TRBD1,TRBJ1-2,TRBV7-9,-,CASSLAGTEGGYTF,TGTGCCAGCAGCTTAGCGGGGACAGAAGGCGGCTACACCTTC
-,TRBJ1-2,TRBV3-1/TRBV3-2,-,CASSHNNLLPGYTF,TGTGCCAGCAGCCACAATAACCTTCTGCCCGGCTACACCTTC
-,TRBJ2-7,TRBV4-2,-,CASSQDLGSYEQYF,TGTGCCAGCAGCCAAGATCTGGGCTCCTACGAGCAGTACTTC
-,TRBJ1-5,TRBV5-1,-,CASSLGGTANQPQHF,TGCGCCAGCAGCTTGGGAGGGACGGCTAATCAGCCCCAGCATTTT
TRBD2,TRBJ2-2,TRBV6-1,-,CASSEASGGFTGELFF,TGTGCCAGCAGTGAAGCTAGCGGGGGCTTCACCGGGGAGCTGTTTTTT
-,TRBJ1-1,TRBV27,-,CASSFRWGVGTEAFF,TGTGCCAGCAGTTTCCGATGGGGGGTAGGCACTGAAGCTTTCTTT
TRBD1,TRBJ1-5,TRBV19,-,CASNEQGGGDQPQHF,TGTGCCAGTAATGAACAGGGGGGAGGGGATCAGCCCCAGCATTTT
-,TRBJ2-7,TRBV6-5,-,CASSYQGGKQYF,TGTGCCAGCAGCTACCAGGGGGGGAAGCAGTACTTC
TRBD1,TRBJ2-5,TRBV27,-,CASSLAGQGPRETQYF,TGTGCCAGCAGTCTGGCAGGACAGGGCCCCCGGGAGACCCAGTACTTC
TRBD1,TRBJ1-5,TRBV6-2/TRBV6-3,few,CASSYGQGGQPQHF,TGTGCCAGCAGTTATGGGCAGGGGGGTCAGCCCCAGCATTTT
-,TRBJ1-5,TRBV6-5,-,CASSYTVGHNQPQHF,TGTGCCAGCAGTTACACTGTGGGCCACAATCAGCCCCAGCATTTT
-,TRBJ1-2,TRBV18,-,CASSPSADLYGYTF,TGTGCCAGCTCACCGTCCGCAGACTTATATGGCTACACCTTC
-,TRBJ2-5,TRBV15,-,CATSLPRETQYF,TGTGCCACCAGCCTCCCCAGGGAGACCCAGTACTTC
TRBD1,TRBJ2-7,TRBV6-6,-,CASRGQGYYEQYF,TGTGCCAGCAGGGGACAGGGGTACTACGAGCAGTACTTC
TRBD2,TRBJ2-1,TRBV18,-,CASSPPAGVGYNEQFF,TGTGCCAGCTCACCCCCGGCGGGGGTAGGGTACAATGAGCAGTTCTTC
TRBD2,TRBJ2-7,TRBV25-1,-,CASSGGLAGVYEQYF,TGTGCCAGCAGTGGGGGACTAGCGGGGGTATACGAGCAGTACTTC
-,TRBJ2-7,TRBV25-1,-,CASSEGTSYEQYF,TGTGCCAGCAGTGAGGGGACATCCTACGAGCAGTACTTC
TRBD2,TRBJ2-1,TRBV7-9,-,CASSRVKRGANEQFF,TGTGCCAGCAGCCGGGTTAAGCGGGGGGCCAATGAGCAGTTCTTC
TRBD1,TRBJ2-5,TRBV6-2/TRBV6-3,-,CASGPTGTGYGTQYF,TGTGCCAGCGGCCCGACCGGGACAGGGTATGGGACCCAGTACTTC
-,TRBJ1-1,TRBV7-9,-,CASSLIWAGNTEAFF,TGTGCCAGCAGCTTAATTTGGGCAGGGAACACTGAAGCTTTCTTT
TRBD1,TRBJ1-1,TRBV10-3,-,CAIRFDRVAEAFF,TGTGCCATCAGATTCGACAGGGTCGCTGAAGCTTTCTTT
TRBD1,TRBJ2-7,TRBV10-3,-,CAIRSTNRGNYEQYF,TGTGCCATCAGAAGTACTAACAGGGGAAACTACGAGCAGTACTTC
-,TRBJ2-3,TRBV6-5,once,CASGKQGPSTDTQYF,TGTGCCAGCGGCAAACAGGGCCCAAGCACAGATACGCAGTATTTT
TRBD2,TRBJ2-1,TRBV5-8,-,CASSLFSGGAVF,TGTGCCAGCAGCTTGTTTAGCGGGGGGGCGGTCTTC
-,TRBJ1-2,TRBV7-6,-,CASSLRAIGLGGYGYTF,TGTGCCAGCAGCTTACGAGCTATTGGTCTCGGGGGCTATGGCTACACCTTC